The 14 T cell receptor beta chains below come from one sample, sequenced in a study of post-analysis software for immune sequencing data. Study findings and constraints: TRBV5-6, TRBV5-1 and TRBV20-1 belonged to a set of a few TRBV segments that were more frequent in patients than controls.

TCR beta cDNA libraries included unique molecular identifiers. TCRdb re-derived calls from the PCR reads in MiXCR, one entry per CDR3 protein. This table holds about 540,000 distinct CDR3 sequences, around 31% found once. Antigens of these TCRs are unknown. Sequenced: blood. The receptors shown here come from a girl aged 2-17 years with multiple sclerosis.

This clonotype showed up just a few times. The V gene is TRBV21-1, the J gene TRBJ2-4. TRBV21-1 has pseudogene status. The CDR3 contains 15 residues. The CDR3 nucleotides read TGTGCCAGCAGCATTAGGTTGGCTTCTTTAAACATTCAGTACTTC. Its translation is CASSIRLASLNIQYF.

This clonotype was detected only a few times. The CDR3 is CASISGTSETDTQYF. The DNA for the CDR3 is TGTGCCAGCATATCCGGGACAAGCGAAACGGATACGCAGTATTTT. This chain links TRBV5-4 with TRBJ2-3; D might be TRBD1 (6 bases). The germline V gene encodes CDR1 SGHNT and CDR2 YYREEE (reference sequence). This CDR3 region has 15 residues. Trimming left V 6 bases short and J 6 bases short, with 20 bases between.

This clonotype appeared a few times. The V call is TRBV12-3 or TRBV12-4, the J call TRBJ2-6; D is uncertain. V lost 7 bases and J lost 5, with 3 bases in between. The CDR3 spans 11 residues. CDR3 in amino acids: CASTRANVLTF. The CDR3 nucleotides read TGTGCCAGCACCCGGGCCAACGTCCTGACTTTC.

This clonotype was seen a few times. The chain employs TRBV20-1 and TRBJ2-7, with 7 bases fitting TRBD2. The closer fit of TRBJ2-5 to the DNA end suggests the J call may be wrong. This CDR3 has 14 residues. CDR1 and CDR2 from the germline V gene are DFQATT and SNEGSKA (reference sequence). CDR3: CSARGSGDMQTQYF. The CDR3 DNA follows: TGCAGTGCTAGGGGGAGCGGGGATATGCAGACCCAGTACTTC.

This clonotype was counted only a few times. The rearrangement links TRBV5-1 to TRBJ2-2; D unresolved. Germline loops: CDR1 SGHRS, CDR2 YFSETQ. The CDR3 loop spans 15 amino acids. V gave up 4 bases and J gave up 1 base, with 11 bases separating them. CDR3 sequence reads: CASSERYRNTGELFF. DNA for the CDR3: TGCGCCAGCAGCGAACGTTACAGGAACACCGGGGAGCTGTTTTTT.

This chain uses TRBV5-1 with TRBJ2-3, with D uncertain. Trimming cost V 5 bases and J 8 bases, with 15 bases left between them. Looked up from germline, CDR1 is SGHRS and CDR2 is YFSETQ. The CDR3 spans 13 residues. CDR3 sequence: CASSRDPPTTQYF. The CDR3 DNA is TGCGCCAGCAGTAGGGATCCTCCCACTACGCAGTATTTT.

This clonotype was observed many times. The chain carries TRBV5-1 and TRBJ1-1; D is ambiguous. CDR1 and CDR2 (germline): SGHRS, YFSETQ. With 0 bases removed from V and 1 base from J, the gap between germline ends came to 4 bases. The CDR3 contains 13 residues. The CDR3 DNA reads TGCGCCAGCAGCTTGGGTAGGAACACTGAAGCTTTCTTT. It specifies CASSLGRNTEAFF.

CDR3 coding DNA: TGTGCCAGCAGCCTCCGACGGCCAACTAATGAAAAACTGTTTTTT. As protein: CASSLRRPTNEKLFF. The gene calls are TRBV27 and TRBJ1-4; unclear D gene. This CDR3 is 15 amino acids long. Germline values: CDR1 MNHEY, CDR2 SMNVEV (reference sequence). Trimming removed 6 bases from V and 0 bases from J, with 11 bases in between.

This sequence joins TRBV24-1 and TRBJ2-5; unclear D gene. Germline assignment: CDR1 KGHDR and CDR2 SFDVKD. This CDR3 comprises 17 residues. Trimming stripped 5 bases from V and 0 bases from J, with 18 bases between. The CDR3 coding sequence is TGTGCCACCAGTGGCTTACAGAACGAAGCCCACCAAGAGACCCAGTACTTC. Residues: CATSGLQNEAHQETQYF.

The CDR3 region is CASSSPHNEQYF. The DNA of the CDR3 is TGTGCCAGCAGCTCCCCGCACAATGAGCAGTACTTC. The chain uses TRBV7-2 and TRBJ2-5, with D hard to call. CDR3 size: 12 residues. The V end was cut by 4 bases, the J end by 11 bases, with 14 bases between. Germline CDR1 reads SGHTA; CDR2 reads FQGNSA.

V and J are TRBV18 and TRBJ2-5; weak D call: TRBD2 (7 bases). Looked up from germline, CDR1 is KGHSH and CDR2 is LQKENI. There are 16 residues in the CDR3. V lost 6 bases and J 6 bases, leaving 23 bases between the germline ends. In DNA, the CDR3 is TGTGCCAGCTCCCAGGAGATGGGGGGGCTGCGGAAGACCCAGTACTTC. Its protein is CASSQEMGGLRKTQYF.

V and J are TRBV20-1 and TRBJ2-2, with 10 bases fitting TRBD2. The CDR3 runs 15 residues. Trimming removed 6 bases from V and 5 bases from J; junction bases left unmatched: 9. Germline V gene data show CDR1 as DFQATT and CDR2 as SNEGSKA (reference sequence). CDR3 loop: CSAPSGGPRTGELFF. Here the CDR3 DNA reads TGCAGTGCCCCTAGCGGGGGCCCGAGGACCGGGGAGCTGTTTTTT.

This clonotype was seen only a few times. CDR3 in DNA: TGCAGTGCTAGGGAGGTGCGGAGCTCCTACGAGCAGTACTTC. It codes for CSAREVRSSYEQYF. This chain uses TRBV20-1 with TRBJ2-7; D possibly corresponds to TRBD2 (5 bases). Germline V gene lookup returns CDR1 DFQATT and CDR2 SNEGSKA (reference sequence). The CDR3 runs to 14 residues. V lost 3 bases and J lost 0, with 12 bases in between.

V usage is TRBV7-9 and J usage is TRBJ2-4, with 7 bases fitting TRBD2. The germline CDR1 and CDR2 sequences are SEHNR and FQNEAQ (reference sequence). V trimming: 5 bases; J trimming: 6 bases; junction bases outside the gene matches: 13. This CDR3 contains 16 residues. CDR3 region: CASSQSLPGGGNIQYF. CDR3 DNA: TGTGCCAGCAGCCAATCCCTCCCGGGGGGAGGAAACATTCAGTACTTC.